The 19 T cell receptor beta chains in this list originate from one sample, sequenced in a study of Ad26.COV2.S vaccination and SARS-CoV-2 variants. As for treatment: 15 to 20 received Ad26.COV2.S at low or high dose, single or two shots; 5 received placebo; per-sample allocation not given. Collection of samples fell on day 63 after the first vaccine or placebo injection. The repertoire was sequenced with immunoSEQ multiplex PCR; TCRdb's copy has only in-frame clones and lacks some. The table has around 240,000 clones, approximately 87% seen once. The sample was peripheral blood, taken in a trial of Ad26.COV2.S vaccine versus placebo. The receptors were gathered from a person aged 18-65 years who received the Ad26.COV2.S COVID-19 vaccine or a placebo.

This clone was detected once. The rearrangement links TRBV4-3 to TRBJ2-1; D call uncertain. This CDR3 comprises 14 residues. Trimming removed 0 bases from V and 3 bases from J, with 6 bases in between. Per germline, CDR1 LGHNA and CDR2 YSLEER. CDR3 in amino acids: CASSQDLGYNEQFF. CDR3 coding DNA: TGCGCCAGCAGCCAAGACTTAGGCTACAATGAGCAGTTCTTC.

The chain recombines TRBV25-1 with TRBJ1-2, with D unresolved. V lost 2 bases and J lost 3, with 4 bases in between. The CDR3 length is 12 residues. In germline, CDR1 is MGHDK, CDR2 SYGVNS. The CDR3 loop reads CASSEQHYGYTF. The CDR3, as DNA: TGTGCCAGCAGTGAACAGCACTATGGCTACACCTTC.

This chain uses TRBV9 with TRBJ2-1; 10 bases align to TRBD2. Trimming took 0 bases from V and 6 from J; bases not matched to a gene: 24. CDR3 length: 22 amino acids. The germline CDR1 and CDR2 sequences are SGDLS and YYNGEE. The DNA of the CDR3 is TGTGCCAGCAGCGTAGACCCACTAGCTCTTTTAGCGGGGGGTCCCCCCCGCAATGAGCAGTTCTTC. Protein: CASSVDPLALLAGGPPRNEQFF.

Here the CDR3 DNA reads TGTGCCAGCAGCTCCTCGGGAACTGAGCAGTTCTTC. Translated, it gives CASSSSGTEQFF. The chain recombines TRBV5-6 with TRBJ2-1; D is perhaps TRBD2 (5 bases). CDR3 length: 12 residues. The V end lost 3 bases, the J end lost 9 bases, and 10 bases lay between the germline ends. The germline V gene encodes CDR1 SGHDT and CDR2 YYEEEE.

V gene TRBV6-5 combines with J gene TRBJ1-4, with TRBD1 identical over 8 bases. The CDR3 loop spans 13 amino acids. CDR1 and CDR2 from the germline V gene are MNHEY and SVGAGI. V was clipped by 9 bases and J by 7 bases; unmatched bases: 7. The CDR3 is CASDRGGGEKLFF. CDR3 nucleotide sequence: TGTGCCAGTGACAGGGGCGGGGGTGAAAAACTGTTTTTT.

The CDR3 is CASSYRGTPLHF. CDR3 DNA sequence: TGTGCCAGCAGTTACAGGGGCACACCCCTCCACTTT. The chain couples TRBV6-5 to TRBJ1-6, with D perhaps matching TRBD1 (5 bases). The CDR3 totals 12 residues. V was trimmed by 2 bases and J by 11 bases, leaving 7 bases between them. CDR1 is MNHEY and CDR2 is SVGAGI in the germline V gene.

The chain joins TRBV18 to TRBJ2-4, with D unclear. The CDR3 runs to 15 residues. In germline, CDR1 is KGHSH, CDR2 LQKENI. Trimming took off 0 bases at V and 0 bases at J, with 6 bases between the two ends. CDR3 nucleotides: TGTGCCAGCTCACCACCTTCTATAGCCAAAAACATTCAGTACTTC. The encoded protein is CASSPPSIAKNIQYF.

The chain carries TRBV28 and TRBJ1-1; D is unresolved. The V gene lost 4 bases and the J gene lost 0 bases, with 6 bases spanning the gap. CDR3 length equals 13 residues. Looked up from germline, CDR1 is MDHEN and CDR2 is SYDVKM. DNA for the CDR3: TGTGCCAGCAGTTCTCACATGAACACTGAAGCTTTCTTT. Its protein product is CASSSHMNTEAFF.

The V and J genes are TRBV5-1 and TRBJ1-6; 8 nucleotides agree with TRBD1. After removal of 4 bases from V and 10 bases from J, the junction contained 7 bases not matched to a gene. Germline CDR1 is SGHRS and CDR2 is YFSETQ. The CDR3 sequence is 14 residues long. CDR3 amino acids: CASSGQGVPSPLHF. The CDR3 DNA is TGCGCCAGCAGCGGACAGGGAGTCCCCTCACCCCTCCACTTT. The full variable domain, rest sourced from reference TRBV5-1 and TRBJ1-6, is KAGVTQTPRYLIKTRGQQVTLSCSPISGHRSVSWYQQTPGQGLQFLFEYFSETQRNKGNFPGRFSGRQFSNSRSEMNVSTLELGDSALYLCASSGQGVPSPLHFGNGTRLTVT.

This chain joins TRBV7-2 and TRBJ2-1; 8 bases match TRBD1. V lost 4 bases and J lost 3; bases outside the gene matches: 8. The CDR3 totals 16 residues. Germline V gene sequence: CDR1 SGHTA, CDR2 FQGNSA. CDR3 residues: CASSSLRQGYYNEQFF. The CDR3 nucleotides read TGTGCCAGCAGCTCACTCAGACAGGGGTACTACAATGAGCAGTTCTTC.

This chain uses TRBV30 with TRBJ1-1; TRBD1 matches at 7 bases. V dropped 5 bases and J dropped 13; count of bases not matched to a gene: 7. The CDR3 runs 10 residues. CDR1 GTSNPN and CDR2 SVGIG come from the germline V gene (reference sequence). Here the CDR3 DNA reads TGTGCCTGGGGGGACAGTTCGGGTTTCTTT. This codes for CAWGDSSGFF.

The V gene is TRBV5-1, the J gene TRBJ2-7; possible D gene TRBD1, 6 bases. Germline V gene lookup returns CDR1 SGHRS and CDR2 YFSETQ. V lost 7 bases and J 1 base, leaving 12 bases between the germline ends. The CDR3 runs 13 residues. Written as DNA, the CDR3 is TGCGCCAGCCAGGACAGCCTGTCCTACGAGCAGTACTTC. Its protein is CASQDSLSYEQYF.

This clone occurred once. The rearrangement uses TRBV7-6 and TRBJ2-2; tentative D call: TRBD1 (6 bases). The CDR3 has 14 amino acids. Trimming took 2 bases from V and 6 from J, leaving 10 bases between them. Germline V gives CDR1 SGHVS, CDR2 FNYEAQ. CDR3: CASSLLQGSGELFF. CDR3 bases: TGTGCCAGCAGCTTATTACAGGGATCCGGGGAGCTGTTTTTT.

The chain links TRBV7-2 to TRBJ2-5, with a tentative D call TRBD1 (5 bases). The CDR3 covers 16 residues. Between the trimmed V and J ends, which lost 1 base and 4 bases, there was a span of 16 bases. CDR1 and CDR2 (germline): SGHTA, FQGNSA. The CDR3 loop is CASSLVSWQGRETQYF. The CDR3 nucleotides are TGTGCCAGCAGCTTAGTTTCGTGGCAGGGCAGAGAGACCCAGTACTTC.

The gene calls are TRBV5-1 and TRBJ1-1; 9 bases match TRBD1. The V and J ends lost 8 bases and 2 bases, in that order; junction bases with no gene match: 7. Germline CDR1 is SGHRS and CDR2 is YFSETQ. The CDR3 is made up of 14 amino acids. In DNA, the CDR3 is TGCGCCAGTATGACAGGGGGACTCAACACTGAAGCTTTCTTT. This sequence encodes CASMTGGLNTEAFF.

V gene TRBV6-2 or TRBV6-3 combines with J gene TRBJ2-4; D might be TRBD1 (6 bases). Germline CDR1 and CDR2: MNHEY and SVGEGT. Trimming removed 0 bases from V and 0 bases from J, with 12 bases in between. The length of the CDR3 is 17 residues. CDR3: CASSYSLVTGAKNIQYF. CDR3 in DNA: TGTGCCAGCAGTTACTCATTGGTGACAGGAGCCAAAAACATTCAGTACTTC.

This chain uses TRBV13 with TRBJ2-7; the match to TRBD1 covers 8 bases. The trim removed 5 bases at V and 3 bases at J, leaving 6 bases unmatched. This CDR3 has 14 amino acids. Per the germline V gene, CDR1 is PRHDT and CDR2 is FYEKMQ (reference sequence). The CDR3 nucleotides read TGTGCCAGCAGCCCCCGGGACAGGAACTACGAGCAGTACTTC. Translation gives CASSPRDRNYEQYF.

J is TRBJ2-3 and V is TRBV4-2, with TRBD2 matching over 11 bases. Per the germline V gene, CDR1 is LGHNA and CDR2 is YNFKEQ. This CDR3 has 17 residues. The V segment lost 4 bases and the J segment 4 bases; nucleotides outside the gene matches: 10. The CDR3 region is CASSPQGLAGGPDTQYF. Here the CDR3 DNA reads TGTGCCAGCAGCCCCCAGGGGTTAGCGGGGGGGCCAGATACGCAGTATTTT.

This clone has only one observation. This sequence joins TRBV9 and TRBJ2-1; D gene uncertain. The V gene's germline CDR1 is SGDLS and CDR2 YYNGEE. The V end lost 0 bases, the J end lost 9 bases, and 22 bases lay between the germline ends. The CDR3 runs to 17 residues. The CDR3 region is CASSVDPPGGTKGEQFF. In DNA, the CDR3 is TGTGCCAGCAGCGTAGATCCCCCTGGCGGAACTAAGGGTGAGCAGTTCTTC.